Following are 20 T cell receptor beta chains from one sample sequenced in a study of tissue T cells after allogeneic stem cell transplantation. TCRdb keeps only in-frame clones here, not all; method: immunoSEQ multiplex PCR. Among about 50,000 clones listed, roughly 75% were seen once. Sequences were obtained from sorted cells pooled from one or two spleens. These TCRs come from a pool of C57BL/6 mice in good health.

As concerns this clone: Gene and germline names: mouse. The CDR3 end lies 1 residue beyond the end of the read and is filled in from the germline J gene. This chain uses TRBV17 with TRBJ1-1, with TRBD1 identical over 9 bases. From germline, CDR1 is MNHDT and CDR2 YYDKIL. The CDR3 runs 11 residues. The junction had 0 bases not matched to a gene; V was cut back by 7 bases and J by 6 bases. Here the CDR3 reads CASNRGPEVFF. The part of the CDR3 DNA that was read is TGTGCTAGCAACAGGGGGCCAGAAGTCTTC.

Details on this clone: Each gene name is a mouse one. The read terminates 1 residue before the CDR3 end, so the remaining end is supplied by the germline J gene. The rearrangement joins TRBV19 to TRBJ1-1, with D tentatively TRBD1 (5 bases). CDR3 length equals 14 residues. Germline CDR1 FNHDT, CDR2 SITEND (reference sequence). V dropped 1 base and J dropped 3 bases, with 10 bases sitting between them. This CDR3 reads CASSIRGEDTEVFF. The sequenced part of the CDR3 DNA is TGTGCCAGCAGTATAAGAGGGGAGGACACAGAAGTCTTC.

On this clone: The germline and genes are mouse ones. The DNA read from the CDR3 is TGTGCCAGCAGCCAAGAGAGGGGCACAGAAGTCTTC. Its translation is CASSQERGTEVF. The full CDR3 reads CASSQERGTEVFF. This chain connects TRBV2 to TRBJ1-1; maybe TRBD1 (5 bases). The sequenced fragment ends 1 residue before the CDR3 boundary, so the rest is inferred from the germline J gene. Germline-derived CDR1 and CDR2 are LGHNA and YSYQKL. The CDR3 runs 13 residues. Trimming stripped 0 bases from V and 4 bases from J, with 6 bases between. Filled out from reference TRBV2 and TRBJ1-1, the complete variable domain reads DPKIIQKPKYLVAVTGSEKILICEQYLGHNAMYWYRQSAKKPLEFMFSYSYQKLMDNQTASSRFQPQSSKKNHLDLQITALKPDDSATYFCASSQERGTEVFFGKGTRLTVV.

About this clone: These gene names are mouse names. The CDR3 is cut off 1 residue early in the read; its end comes from the germline J gene. V gene TRBV20 combines with J gene TRBJ1-6; tentative D call: TRBD1 (5 bases). TRBJ1-6 is placed among ORFs of uncertain function. V gave up 3 bases and J gave up 5 bases, with 8 bases separating them. Germline V gives CDR1 GFQATS, CDR2 STVNSAI. There are 13 residues in the CDR3. Incomplete CDR3 DNA: TGTGGTGCTAGCCAGGGTCATAATTCGCCCCTCTAC. This codes for CGASQGHNSPLY. The CDR3, in full, reads CGASQGHNSPLYF.

As for this clone: Mouse germline and gene names are used. The read comes to an end 1 residue before the CDR3 does, leaving the germline J gene to fill in the end. V is TRBV13-1 and J is TRBJ2-2; 8 bases are a match to TRBD1. Germline values: CDR1 NSHNY, CDR2 SYGAGN. Trimming took 4 bases from V and 4 from J; bases not matched to a gene: 9. CDR3 size: 16 residues. The sequenced part of the CDR3 DNA is TGTGCCAGCAGTCCCTGGACAGGGCCCGGCACCGGGCAGCTCTAC. It translates to CASSPWTGPGTGQLY. The complete CDR3 reads CASSPWTGPGTGQLYF.

On this clone: These gene names are mouse names. The DNA ends 1 residue before the CDR3 does, and the rest of the CDR3 is filled in from the germline J gene. The rearrangement links TRBV19 to TRBJ1-4; TRBD1 might be the D (5 bases). Per the germline V gene, CDR1 is FNHDT and CDR2 is SITEND (reference sequence). The CDR3 runs 14 residues. The V end lost 0 bases, the J end lost 4 bases, and 7 bases lay between the germline ends. The sequenced part of the CDR3 DNA is TGTGCCAGCAGTATAGGGGGCCTCAACGAAAGATTATTT. It specifies CASSIGGLNERLF. The CDR3 in full is CASSIGGLNERLFF.

To note about this clone: Mouse gene names and germline throughout. CDR3 DNA (partial): TGTGCTAGCAGTTGGGACATTTATGAACAGTAC. It codes for CASSWDIYEQY. The whole CDR3 reads CASSWDIYEQYF. This rearrangement joins TRBV29 to TRBJ2-7, with a tentative D call TRBD1 (6 bases). The read finishes 1 residue shy of the CDR3 end, and the germline J gene is used to complete it. This CDR3 comprises 12 residues. Between the trimmed V and J ends, which lost 4 bases and 4 bases, there was a span of 8 bases. Germline V gene sequence: CDR1 MSHET, CDR2 SYDVDS.

This clone has only one observation. Gene names and germline match the mouse. The CDR3 goes on 1 residue after the read ends, and that part is filled in from the germline J gene. The J gene is TRBJ1-4, the V gene TRBV26; D is possibly TRBD1 (6 bases). The germline gives CDR1 KGHPV, CDR2 FQNQEV (reference sequence). CDR3 length: 14 residues. Trimming removed 2 bases at V and 2 bases at J, with 6 bases between. The DNA read from the CDR3 is TGTGCCAGCAGTCTGACAGGGTCCAACGAAAGATTATTT. Translated: CASSLTGSNERLF. The entire CDR3 protein is CASSLTGSNERLFF. The whole variable domain, remainder taken from reference TRBV26 and TRBJ1-4, is NSKVIQTPRYLVKGQGQKAKMRCIPEKGHPVVFWYQQNKNNEFKFLINFQNQEVLQQIDMTEKRFSAECPSNSPCSLEIQSSEAGDSALYLCASSLTGSNERLFFGHGTKLSVL.

On this clone itself: Gene names and germline match the mouse. The DNA ends 1 residue before the CDR3 does, and the rest of the CDR3 is filled in from the germline J gene. The rearrangement links TRBV20 to TRBJ1-5, with 11 bases lining up with TRBD1. Germline-derived CDR1 and CDR2 are GFQATS and STVNSAI. The junction had 6 bases not matched to a gene; V was cut back by 5 bases and J by 9 bases. This CDR3 region has 13 residues. CDR3 in amino acids: CGAHGQGAWAPLF. Incomplete CDR3 DNA: TGTGGTGCTCACGGACAGGGGGCATGGGCTCCGCTT.

On this clone itself: Genes here carry mouse names. The sequenced fragment ends 1 residue before the CDR3 boundary, so the rest is inferred from the germline J gene. This chain links TRBV4 with TRBJ1-6; no definite D call. TRBJ1-6 is labeled an ORF, and its function is uncertain. Germline V gene sequence: CDR1 LGHDT, CDR2 YNNKQL (reference sequence). V was clipped by 5 bases and J by 2 bases, with 7 bases between them. This CDR3 contains 14 residues. The DNA read from the CDR3 is TGTGCCAGCAGCCCCCCAGCCTATAATTCGCCCCTCTAC. This gives the protein CASSPPAYNSPLY. The full CDR3 is CASSPPAYNSPLYF.

Notes on this clone: The genes and germline here are from mouse. The read falls 1 residue short of the CDR3 end, and the missing part is taken from the germline J gene. The gene calls are TRBV13-2 and TRBJ2-2; TRBD2 might be the D (5 bases). The ends were cut back, 7 bases at V and 2 bases at J, with 9 bases in the middle. CDR3 length: 13 amino acids. Looked up from germline, CDR1 is NNHNN and CDR2 is SYGAGS (reference sequence). CDR3 region: CASNPGNTGQLYF. The CDR3 DNA, read in part, is TGTGCCAGCAATCCTGGGAACACCGGGCAGCTCTAC.

Of note for this clone: Gene and germline names: mouse. The DNA ends 1 residue before the CDR3 does, and the rest of the CDR3 is filled in from the germline J gene. V usage is TRBV4 and J usage is TRBJ2-7, with D perhaps TRBD2 (5 bases). Trimming removed 5 bases from V and 4 bases from J, with 9 bases in between. Per germline, CDR1 LGHDT and CDR2 YNNKQL (reference sequence). The CDR3 has 12 residues. CDR3 DNA (partial): TGTGCCAGCAGCCAAGCTGGGTATGAACAGTAC. It encodes CASSQAGYEQY. The full CDR3 protein reads CASSQAGYEQYF.

This clone was seen more than once but under ten times. The germline and genes are mouse ones. The read ends 1 residue early relative to the CDR3; the germline J gene fills the gap. V is TRBV13-1 and J is TRBJ2-7, with D perhaps TRBD1 or TRBD2 (5 bases each). The CDR3 has 10 residues. Trimming took 3 bases from V and 8 from J, leaving 6 bases between them. Looked up from germline, CDR1 is NSHNY and CDR2 is SYGAGN. The CDR3 bases that were read are TGTGCCAGCAGTGGGGGACAACAGTAC. Protein product: CASSGGQQY. The full CDR3 reads CASSGGQQYF.

Comments on this clone: Genes and germline are mouse. From the germline J gene comes the end of the CDR3, since the read stops 1 residue before it. V gene TRBV1 combines with J gene TRBJ2-2; 7 nucleotides match TRBD1. There are 15 residues in the CDR3. V was clipped by 0 bases and J by 5 bases; unmatched bases: 3. Germline CDR1 is NSQYPW and CDR2 is LRSPGD (reference sequence). The CDR3 region is CTCSADTGVTGQLYF. The CDR3 DNA, read in part, is TGCACCTGCAGTGCAGATACAGGGGTTACCGGGCAGCTCTAC.

This clone was seen a single time. Genes and germline are mouse. Coverage ceases 1 residue before the CDR3 finishes, and the germline J gene fills in the end. The rearrangement joins TRBV12-2 to TRBJ2-2; 8 bases match TRBD2. The CDR3 extends over 16 amino acids. Trimming took 0 bases from V and 0 from J; bases not matched to a gene: 2. Per germline, CDR1 SGHLS and CDR2 HYDKME. CDR3 protein: CASSLHWGTNTGQLYF. The covered CDR3 bases are TGTGCCAGCTCTCTCCACTGGGGGACAAACACCGGGCAGCTCTAC. Full variable domain (outside the CDR3, taken from reference TRBV12-2 and TRBJ2-2): NSGVVQSPRYIIKGKGERSILKCIPISGHLSVAWYQQTQGQELKFFIQHYDKMERDKGNLPSRFSVQQFDDYHSEMNMSALELEDSAVYFCASSLHWGTNTGQLYFGEGSKLTVL.

Note on this clone: Genes and germline come from the mouse. The read falls 1 residue short of the CDR3 end, and the missing part is taken from the germline J gene. The rearrangement links TRBV19 to TRBJ2-4; 10 bases agree with TRBD1. The CDR3 length is 13 residues. Germline V gives CDR1 FNHDT, CDR2 SITEND (reference sequence). Trimming at V came to 5 bases and at J to 5 bases, leaving 2 bases not matched to a gene. CDR3 loop: CASSRDRGNTLYF. Partial CDR3 DNA: TGTGCCAGCAGCAGGGACAGGGGAAACACCTTGTAC.

With respect to this clone: Germline and genes: mouse. The read ends 1 residue early relative to the CDR3; the germline J gene fills the gap. This chain uses TRBV1 with TRBJ2-5; TRBD1 aligns across 10 bases. The junction had 5 bases not matched to a gene; V was cut back by 6 bases and J by 5 bases. The CDR3 extends over 14 amino acids. The germline CDR1 and CDR2 sequences are NSQYPW and LRSPGD (reference sequence). The part of the CDR3 DNA that was read is TGCACCTGCAGGTCGGACAGGGGGAGAGACACCCAGTAC. Protein product: CTCRSDRGRDTQY. The CDR3 as a whole reads CTCRSDRGRDTQYF.

In its sample, this clone was seen a few times. Mouse germline and gene names are used. With the read ending 1 residue before the CDR3 end, the germline J gene is used to fill in that end. The chain couples TRBV31 to TRBJ1-4, with D possibly matching TRBD1 (6 bases). V was pared by 1 base and J by 0 bases, with 6 bases between. CDR1 and CDR2 from the germline V gene are GKSSPN and SITVG. This CDR3 region has 14 residues. The sequenced part of the CDR3 DNA is TGTGCCTGGAGTCAGGGGGTTTCCAACGAAAGATTATTT. Translated: CAWSQGVSNERLF. From start to end, the CDR3 is CAWSQGVSNERLFF. The full variable domain, in which reference TRBV31 and TRBJ1-4 provide the parts outside the CDR3, is AQTIHQWPVAEIKAVGSPLSLGCTIKGKSSPNLYWYWQATGGTLQQLFYSITVGQVESVVQLNLSASRPKDDQFILSTEKLLLSHSGFYLCAWSQGVSNERLFFGHGTKLSVL.

On this clone itself: The genes are named according to mouse. The read falls 1 residue short of the CDR3 end, and the missing part is taken from the germline J gene. The chain couples TRBV3 to TRBJ2-2, with D uncertain. V lost 5 bases to trimming and J lost 3 bases, with 4 bases between them. The CDR3 runs 12 residues. Germline lookup yields CDR1 SNHLY and CDR2 FYNGKV (reference sequence). CDR3 residues: CASSQDTGQLYF. The part of the CDR3 DNA that was read is TGTGCCAGCAGCCAGGACACCGGGCAGCTCTAC.

Regarding this clone: Gene names and germline match the mouse. The CDR3 extends 1 residue past the end of the read, so its final part is completed from the germline J gene. The V call is TRBV15, the J call TRBJ2-5, with D uncertain. The CDR3 is made up of 13 amino acids. The germline V gene encodes CDR1 SGHND and CDR2 FRSKSL. Trimming removed 0 bases from V and 3 bases from J, with 4 bases in between. CDR3 protein: CASSLAQQDTQYF. The part of the CDR3 DNA that was read is TGTGCCAGCAGTTTAGCGCAGCAAGACACCCAGTAC.